These 2 T cell receptor beta chains came from one sample sequenced in a study of technical replicates of blood from a few donors. Only in-frame clones appear in the TCRdb table, and some are missing; sequencing was by immunoSEQ multiplex PCR. The repertoire has approximately 75,000 clones, approximately 97% of them found once; the top ten carry almost 0.3%. Input material: T cells isolated from PBMCs. The source is a human donor in good health.

The chain recombines TRBV4-1 with TRBJ1-2; the D gene is possibly TRBD1 (5 bases). The CDR3 consists of 13 residues. Germline V gene sequence: CDR1 MGHRA, CDR2 YSYEKL. V dropped 4 bases and J dropped 6 bases, with 12 bases sitting between them. The CDR3 here is CASSLVAGNGYTF. The DNA of the CDR3 is TGCGCCAGCAGCCTCGTCGCAGGGAATGGCTACACCTTC.

The rearrangement uses TRBV6-1 and TRBJ1-3; possibly TRBD1 for D (6 bases). The V gene lost 7 bases and the J gene lost 0 bases, with 13 bases spanning the gap. The CDR3 extends over 15 amino acids. Germline CDR1 reads MNHNS; CDR2 reads SASEGT. The CDR3: CASTDIGGSGNTIYF. CDR3 DNA: TGTGCCAGCACCGATATAGGGGGCTCTGGAAACACCATATATTTT.